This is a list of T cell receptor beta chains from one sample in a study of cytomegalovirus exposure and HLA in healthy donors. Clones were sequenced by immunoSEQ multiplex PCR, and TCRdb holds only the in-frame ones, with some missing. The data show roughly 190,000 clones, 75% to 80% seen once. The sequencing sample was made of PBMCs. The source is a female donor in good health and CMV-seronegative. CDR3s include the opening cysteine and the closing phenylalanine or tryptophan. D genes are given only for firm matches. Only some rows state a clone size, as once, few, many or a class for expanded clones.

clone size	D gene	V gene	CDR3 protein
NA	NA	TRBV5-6	CASSLGRGGSTGNTIYF
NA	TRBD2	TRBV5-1	CASSPRTSPGELFF
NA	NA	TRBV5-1	CASSLLPRQMNTEAFF
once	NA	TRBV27	CASSPSLLRSYEQYF
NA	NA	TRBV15	CATSRDKGVTGELFF
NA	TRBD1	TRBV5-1	CASSGGQSTDTQYF
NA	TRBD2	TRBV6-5	CASSYETSGGYEQYF
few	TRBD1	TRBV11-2	CASSLLGDRDWEEQFF
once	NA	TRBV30	CAWSSQGRYNEQFF
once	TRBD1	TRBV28	CASSLVGQGAIANYGYTF
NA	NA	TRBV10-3	CAISETQLAIEQYF
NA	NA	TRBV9	CASSVVSSGNTIYF
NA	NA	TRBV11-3	CASSLWTLNEQFF
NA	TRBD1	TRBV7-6	CASSPLTGGETQYF
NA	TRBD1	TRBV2	CASSELQGNNSPLHF
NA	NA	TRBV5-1	CASSLLVANSGANVLTF
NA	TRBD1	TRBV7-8	CASSSRDRAFENTGELFF
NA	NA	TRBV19	CASSIPPPGSGKQFF
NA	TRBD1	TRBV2	CASSGRQGVTDTQYF
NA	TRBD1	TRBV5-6	CASSNTGAGYEQYF
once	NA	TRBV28	CASSPPGVLYEQYF
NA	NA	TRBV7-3	CASSQTSSSSKFF
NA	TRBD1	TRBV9	CASSATGGVTEAFF
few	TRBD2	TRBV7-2	CASSRWASGHYSYNEQFF
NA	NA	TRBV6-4	CASSDSADGGTEAFF
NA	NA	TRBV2	CASKQLTQETQYF
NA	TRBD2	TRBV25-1	CASSDPGGTYEQYF
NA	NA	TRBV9	CASSPLRGYTF
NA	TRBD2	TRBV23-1	CASRLAGGTSSTDTQYF
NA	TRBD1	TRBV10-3	CAMSPEQGGYEQYF
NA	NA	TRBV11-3	CASSFPGTEQYF
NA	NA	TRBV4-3	CASSQLVWSYEQYF
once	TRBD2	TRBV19	CASSPISGGSSYNEQFF
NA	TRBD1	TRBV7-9	CASSYGQGEGYTF
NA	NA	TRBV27	CASRSLGETQYF
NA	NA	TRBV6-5	CASTDNSYEQYF
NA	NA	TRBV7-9	CASSSGSRNEQFF
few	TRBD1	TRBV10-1	CASSDGDRGHGELFF
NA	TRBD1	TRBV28	CASSLAPGQGTAYEQYF
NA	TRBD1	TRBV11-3	CASSLNRGQGSYEQYF
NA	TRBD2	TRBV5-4	CASSLRAGGEETQYF
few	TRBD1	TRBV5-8	CASSSGTGNFYEQYF
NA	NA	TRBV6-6	CASKPPTEAYGYTF
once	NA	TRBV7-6	CASSLGTLSYEQYF
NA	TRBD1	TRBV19	CASSPGQGRPRVNTQYF
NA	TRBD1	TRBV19	CASSGTGFTGELFF
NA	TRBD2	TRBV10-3	CAIRPSGTSGHNEQFF
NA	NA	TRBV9	CASSVDRVGTEAFF
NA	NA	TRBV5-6	CASSPLDRSGNTIYF
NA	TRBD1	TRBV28	CASSLSPGQGNQPQHF
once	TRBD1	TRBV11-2	CASSLNDRGRGTDTQYF
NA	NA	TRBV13	CASTPAEPADYGYTF
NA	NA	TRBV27	CASSPTGTYEQYF
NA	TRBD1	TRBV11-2	CASSLEGQGPYEQYF
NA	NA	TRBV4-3	CASSQGQSYNEQFF
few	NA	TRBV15	CATSRDLTDTQYF